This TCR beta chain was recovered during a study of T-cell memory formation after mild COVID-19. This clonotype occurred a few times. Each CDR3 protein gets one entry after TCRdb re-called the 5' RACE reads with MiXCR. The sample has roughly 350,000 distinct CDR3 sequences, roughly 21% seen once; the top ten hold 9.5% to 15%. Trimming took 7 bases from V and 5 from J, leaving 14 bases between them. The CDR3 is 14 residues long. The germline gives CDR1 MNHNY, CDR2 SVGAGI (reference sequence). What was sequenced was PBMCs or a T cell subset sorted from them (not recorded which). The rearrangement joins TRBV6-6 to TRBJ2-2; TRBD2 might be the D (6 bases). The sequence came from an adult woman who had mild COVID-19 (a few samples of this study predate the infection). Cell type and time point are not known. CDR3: CASTPGRTTGELFF. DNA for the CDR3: TGTGCCAGCACCCCAGGGAGGACAACCGGGGAGCTGTTTTTT.